The rows below give T cell receptor beta chains drawn from one sample of a study of early T cells in non-severe SARS-CoV-2 infection. One entry per CDR3 protein, called by TCRdb with MiXCR from the 5' RACE reads. The sample contains over 85,000 distinct CDR3 sequences, 10% to 15% of which appear only once. The material sequenced was whole blood, taken at baseline. These TCRs come from an adult who was a healthcare worker with PCR-confirmed SARS-CoV-2 infection or an uninfected control (not recorded which). The CDR3 runs from the conserved cysteine through the conserved F or W. A D gene is named only where the DNA matches it firmly. Clone size is stated in some rows and not others, as once, few, many or a class when expanded.

j_call d_call v_call clone_size cdr3_nt cdr3_aa
TRBJ2-1 TRBD2 TRBV6-4 many TGTGCCAGCAGTGACTCGATACAGCGGGGGGTCAGTGAGCAGTTCTTC CASSDSIQRGVSEQFF
TRBJ2-7 - TRBV18 few TGTGCCAGCTCACCAGGGGCTAGGGGCGAGCAGTACTTC CASSPGARGEQYF
TRBJ1-5 - TRBV2 few TGTGCCAGCAGTGAAGAAGGAATCCAGCCCCAGCATTTT CASSEEGIQPQHF
TRBJ2-7 - TRBV15 few TGTGCCACCAGCAGACCCACCTTGGGGCTCTCCTACGAGCAGTACTTC CATSRPTLGLSYEQYF
TRBJ2-6 TRBD1 TRBV28 few TGTGCCAGCAGCCCCTTCGGGACAGGGAAGATCGTCCTGACTTTC CASSPFGTGKIVLTF
TRBJ1-1 - TRBV7-3 - TGTGCCAGCAGCTTAACCACGAACACTGAAGCTTTCTTT CASSLTTNTEAFF
TRBJ1-2 TRBD1 TRBV6-5 few TGTGCCACCTTTCAGAAAGGACAGGGACATGGAGGCTACACCTTC CATFQKGQGHGGYTF
TRBJ2-7 TRBD2 TRBV20-1 few TGCAGTGCTACTAGCGGGAGGGAAGACGAGCAGTACTTC CSATSGREDEQYF
TRBJ2-6 - TRBV20-1 many TGCAGTGCGAGGGGGGCGACAGGGAGGGCCAACGTCCTGACTTTC CSARGATGRANVLTF
TRBJ2-1 - TRBV4-1 - TGCGCCAGCAGCCAAGAGTCAGGGCTCTCCTACAATGAGCAGTTCTTC CASSQESGLSYNEQFF
TRBJ2-7 TRBD1 TRBV5-6 many TGTGCCAGCAGCTTGTGGACAGGCCTGTCCTACGAGCAGTACTTC CASSLWTGLSYEQYF
TRBJ1-4 TRBD1 TRBV29-1 - TGCAGCGTCCTCCAACCGGGACAGGGTAATGAAAAACTGTTTTTT CSVLQPGQGNEKLFF
TRBJ1-3 - TRBV6-6 few TGTGCCAGCACAAGGGGCTCTGGAAACACCATATATTTT CASTRGSGNTIYF
TRBJ2-2 - TRBV19 few TGTGCCAGTAGTATGACAGGCAACACCGGGGAGCTGTTTTTT CASSMTGNTGELFF
TRBJ2-7 TRBD2 TRBV5-1 few TGCGCCAGCAGCTTATTGGCCGCCGGGACTAGCTCCTACGAGCAGTACTTC CASSLLAAGTSSYEQYF
TRBJ1-2 TRBD1 TRBV24-1 - TGTGCCACCAGTGATTCGACAGGGGTCGGCTACACCTTC CATSDSTGVGYTF
TRBJ2-7 - TRBV27 - TGTGCCAGCAGTTTGGGGGGGCCCTCCTACGAGCAGTACTTC CASSLGGPSYEQYF
TRBJ2-1 TRBD2 TRBV7-8 few TGTGCCAGCAGCCCTATTCTGCGGGGGGACAATGAGCAGTTCTTC CASSPILRGDNEQFF
TRBJ2-7 - TRBV6-6 few TGTGCCAGCAGTTCCGGGACCCCTTCCTACGAGCAGTACTTC CASSSGTPSYEQYF
TRBJ2-1 - TRBV18 - TGTGCCAGCTCACCGTCCTCCAACAATGAGCAGTTCTTC CASSPSSNNEQFF
TRBJ2-5 - TRBV7-9 many TGTGCCAGCAGCTTAGCGCGGTCCCGGGAGACCCAGTACTTC CASSLARSRETQYF
TRBJ2-3 TRBD2 TRBV5-4 - TGTGCCAGCAGCTTGGAACTAGCGGGGGAGGGCACAGATACGCAGTATTTT CASSLELAGEGTDTQYF
TRBJ2-7 TRBD2 TRBV20-1 few TGCAGTGCTAGGACCCCTAGCGGGAACTCCTACGAGCAGTACTTC CSARTPSGNSYEQYF
TRBJ2-3 TRBD2 TRBV6-1 few TGTGCCAGCCGTAATGATCAGCGGGAGGGCCAAGATACGCAGTATTTT CASRNDQREGQDTQYF
TRBJ2-5 TRBD2 TRBV20-1 many TGCAGTGCTAGAGATTCGACTAGCGGGAGCCGCGCGGGAGAGACCCAGTACTTC CSARDSTSGSRAGETQYF
TRBJ1-1 - TRBV28 - TGTGCCAGCAGTCCGCCCGTCTCCATGAACACTGAAGCTTTCTTT CASSPPVSMNTEAFF
TRBJ1-6 - TRBV15 few TGTGCCACCAGCAGGGGCAACACAGGGTCGGAGTCACCCCTCCACTTT CATSRGNTGSESPLHF
TRBJ1-2 - TRBV9 few TGTGCCAGCAGCTCCCGGGCCCTAGCGCGTGGCTACACCTTC CASSSRALARGYTF
TRBJ2-3 TRBD2 TRBV27 many TGTGCCAGCAGCATACTAGCGGGGCGCCCAAATACGCAGTATTTT CASSILAGRPNTQYF
TRBJ2-1 TRBD1 TRBV6-5 few TGTGCCAGCAGCCTCGCAGGGGGCCTCCGGAATGAGCAGTTCTTC CASSLAGGLRNEQFF
TRBJ2-1 - TRBV7-2 many TGTGCCAGCAGCCGTGACAGGTACAATGAGCAGTTCTTC CASSRDRYNEQFF
TRBJ2-1 TRBD1 TRBV6-5 few TGTGCCAGCAGTGCGGGACAGGGGTACAATGAGCAGTTCTTC CASSAGQGYNEQFF
TRBJ2-7 TRBD1 TRBV13 few TGTGCCAGCAGCTTCAGGGACAGGTACGAGCAGTACTTC CASSFRDRYEQYF